The 30 T cell receptor beta chains presented below share a single source sample, sequenced in a study of T cells after yellow fever vaccination. TCRdb recomputed calls from the 5' RACE reads with MiXCR, one row per CDR3 protein. The sample holds about 120,000 distinct CDR3 sequences, 7.2% seen once. This specimen was CD4+ T cells sorted from PBMCs, taken roughly 46 days after the first yellow fever vaccination. The receptor source for this set is a man aged 18 to 30 who received the YFV17D yellow fever vaccine.

The table lists this clonotype with many counts. The chain is built from TRBV4-3 and TRBJ1-2, with D unclear. CDR1 and CDR2 (germline): LGHNA, YSLEER. The CDR3 spans 16 residues. Trimming took off 0 bases at V and 8 bases at J, with 19 bases between the two ends. This chain's CDR3 is CASSQENLLGIGGYTF. CDR3 sequence (DNA): TGCGCCAGCAGCCAAGAGAACCTTCTGGGAATCGGAGGCTACACCTTC.

The V call is TRBV6-4, the J call TRBJ2-1, with 9 bases lining up with TRBD1. This CDR3 is built from 19 residues. Looked up from germline, CDR1 is MRHNA and CDR2 is SNTAGT. V gave up 6 bases and J gave up 0 bases; unmatched junction bases: 15. This CDR3 is CASRASGQGHHSSYNEQFF. The CDR3, as DNA: TGTGCCAGCAGAGCCTCGGGACAGGGCCACCATAGCTCCTACAATGAGCAGTTCTTC.

This clonotype has at least ten counts. This chain connects TRBV6-5 to TRBJ2-7, with D unclear. V gave up 4 bases and J gave up 3 bases, with 10 bases separating them. The CDR3 spans 13 residues. From germline, CDR1 is MNHEY and CDR2 SVGAGI. CDR3 amino acids: CASSLGMGYEQYF. The CDR3 nucleotides are TGTGCCAGCAGTTTAGGGATGGGCTACGAGCAGTACTTC.

The chain links TRBV6-1 to TRBJ1-3; D ambiguous. V was pared by 8 bases and J by 7 bases, with 18 bases between. The germline gives CDR1 MNHNS, CDR2 SASEGT. This CDR3 is built from 14 residues. CDR3 sequence: CASSLPANGNTIYF. CDR3 DNA: TGTGCCAGCTCGCTCCCGGCAAATGGCAACACCATATATTTT.

This clonotype occurred many times. V is TRBV7-6 and J is TRBJ2-7; 8 bases line up with TRBD1. The CDR3 is 15 amino acids. V dropped 5 bases and J dropped 3; count of bases not matched to a gene: 9. Germline V gives CDR1 SGHVS, CDR2 FNYEAQ. The CDR3 DNA is TGTGCCAGCAGCCGAATCGGACAGGGCGGCTACGAGCAGTACTTC. This gives the protein CASSRIGQGGYEQYF.

This clonotype was picked up many times. The chain uses TRBV11-3 and TRBJ2-3, with TRBD1 as a possible D gene (5 bases). The CDR3 extends over 14 amino acids. The germline gives CDR1 SGHNT, CDR2 YENEEA. V lost 5 bases to trimming and J lost 8 bases, with 17 bases between them. CDR3 nucleotides: TGTGCCAGCAGCCTGACCCAGGGTACGGCTACGCAGTATTTT. Protein product: CASSLTQGTATQYF. Filled out from reference TRBV11-3 and TRBJ2-3, the complete variable domain reads EAGVVQSPRYKIIEKKQPVAFWCNPISGHNTLYWYLQNLGQGPELLIRYENEEAVDDSQLPKDRFSAERLKGVDSTLKIQPAELGDSAVYLCASSLTQGTATQYFGPGTRLTVL.

V is TRBV15 and J is TRBJ2-7, with TRBD1 matching 8 bases. Germline-derived CDR1 and CDR2 are LNHNV and YYDKDF (reference sequence). Unmatched junction bases numbered 1, after V lost 0 bases and J lost 3 bases. The CDR3 is 14 residues long. CDR3 amino acids: CATSREGTGYEQYV. The DNA for the CDR3 is TGTGCCACCAGCAGAGAGGGGACAGGCTACGAGCAGTACGTC.

This clonotype was seen at least ten times. The rearrangement uses TRBV12-3 or TRBV12-4 and TRBJ1-5; D possibly corresponds to TRBD1 (5 bases). V was clipped by 4 bases and J by 5 bases, with 12 bases between them. This CDR3 contains 14 residues. The CDR3, as DNA: TGTGCCAGCAGTTCCCGGGACCGAGATCAGCCCCAGCATTTT. Its translation is CASSSRDRDQPQHF.

The table lists this clonotype with many counts. J is TRBJ2-3 and V is TRBV6-1; tentative D call: TRBD2 (6 bases). The CDR3 extends over 16 amino acids. Germline CDR1 and CDR2: MNHNS and SASEGT. Trimming removed 2 bases from V and 2 bases from J, with 14 bases in between. CDR3 sequence: CASSEPSASYTDTQYF. The CDR3 DNA sequence: TGTGCCAGCAGTGAACCTAGCGCTTCTTACACAGATACGCAGTATTTT.

This clonotype was observed many times. The chain carries TRBV7-2 and TRBJ1-1, with D possibly matching TRBD1 (5 bases). Trimming took 3 bases from V and 7 from J, leaving 12 bases between them. Per germline, CDR1 SGHTA and CDR2 FQGNSA. The CDR3 covers 13 residues. CDR3 DNA: TGTGCCAGCAGCTTTATCCGGGACGGTGAAGCTTTCTTT. Translation: CASSFIRDGEAFF.

This clonotype was counted at least ten times. V is TRBV7-2 and J is TRBJ2-3; D remains unclear. The CDR3 has 13 amino acids. The ends were cut back, 4 bases at V and 9 bases at J, with 14 bases in the middle. The germline gives CDR1 SGHTA, CDR2 FQGNSA. In DNA form, the CDR3 reads TGTGCCAGCAGCTCGGCCCAGTTGGGCACGCAGTATTTT. Its protein is CASSSAQLGTQYF.

There are many counts of this clonotype. The genes are TRBV19 and TRBJ1-1; no firm D call. With 5 bases removed from V and 5 bases from J, the gap between germline ends came to 15 bases. Germline CDR1 reads LNHDA; CDR2 reads SQIVND (reference sequence). This CDR3 contains 14 residues. The DNA for the CDR3 is TGTGCCAGTAGTTTATTAGACCGTGAAACTGAAGCTTTCTTT. This encodes CASSLLDRETEAFF.

The table lists this clonotype with many counts. The CDR3 region has the DNA TGTGCCAGCAGCCAAAACAGTAACAGTGAAAAACTGTTTTTT. It specifies CASSQNSNSEKLFF. The chain has TRBV3-1 and TRBJ1-4; D unresolved. Looked up from germline, CDR1 is LGHDT and CDR2 is YNNKEL (reference sequence). The CDR3 totals 14 residues. Trimming took 2 bases from V and 7 from J, leaving 11 bases between them.

This clonotype was detected ten times or more. The J gene is TRBJ1-1, the V gene TRBV20-1; weak D call: TRBD1 (5 bases). Germline CDR1 DFQATT, CDR2 SNEGSKA (reference sequence). The V and J ends lost 6 bases and 1 base respectively, with 9 bases between them. The CDR3 has 12 residues. CDR3 bases: TGCAGTGCCGTTGGGACGAACACTGAAGCTTTCTTT. It codes for CSAVGTNTEAFF.

This clonotype was counted at least ten times. The chain combines TRBV6-1 with TRBJ1-2, with D perhaps matching TRBD1 (5 bases). V lost 4 bases to trimming and J lost 6 bases, with 15 bases between them. The germline V gene encodes CDR1 MNHNS and CDR2 SASEGT. The CDR3 runs 14 residues. CDR3 DNA sequence: TGTGCCAGCAGTGCCCGGCAGGGTTCGGATGGCTACACCTTC. It specifies CASSARQGSDGYTF.

Ten or more counts support this clonotype. The V and J genes are TRBV5-1 and TRBJ2-7; 9 nucleotides match TRBD2. Germline CDR1 SGHRS, CDR2 YFSETQ. The CDR3 runs 17 residues. The junction had 9 bases not matched to a gene; V was cut back by 0 bases and J by 2 bases. CDR3 coding DNA: TGCGCCAGCAGCTTGGGGGCGACTAGCGGAGGAACCTACGAGCAGTACTTC. It codes for CASSLGATSGGTYEQYF.

This clonotype was counted at least ten times. CDR3 DNA sequence: TGTGCCAGCAGTCCTCTTGGGTGGAGGCCAAGTGAAAAACTGTTTTTT. This translates into CASSPLGWRPSEKLFF. The gene calls are TRBV12-3 or TRBV12-4 and TRBJ1-4, with D hard to call. The CDR3 runs 16 residues. The V and J ends lost 5 bases and 7 bases respectively, with 20 bases between them.

This clonotype came up many times. The chain combines TRBV10-3 with TRBJ2-5, with a tentative D call TRBD2 (7 bases). This CDR3 has 14 amino acids. From germline, CDR1 is ENHRY and CDR2 SYGVKD. Between the trimmed V and J ends, which lost 3 bases and 5 bases, there was a span of 13 bases. In DNA, the CDR3 is TGTGCCATCAGTGACGGCAGGGGAGGGGAGACCCAGTACTTC. Translating gives CAISDGRGGETQYF.

This clonotype was seen ten or more times. The chain is built from TRBV7-9 and TRBJ1-6; no clear D. The CDR3 is made up of 13 amino acids. The germline V gene has CDR1 SEHNR and CDR2 FQNEAQ (reference sequence). Trimming stripped 4 bases from V and 9 bases from J, with 10 bases between. CDR3 in amino acids: CASSSESRSPLHF. Written as DNA, the CDR3 is TGTGCCAGCAGCTCAGAATCCCGTTCACCCCTCCACTTT.

This clonotype was recorded at least ten times. V is TRBV20-1 and J is TRBJ1-5, with 9 bases fitting TRBD1. Germline loops: CDR1 DFQATT, CDR2 SNEGSKA (reference sequence). This CDR3 comprises 15 residues. V lost 6 bases and J lost 1; bases outside the gene matches: 7. The CDR3 DNA reads as TGCAGTGCGAGGGGGGACAGGGCGAGCAATCAGCCCCAGCATTTT. This codes for CSARGDRASNQPQHF.

The sample holds many counts of this clonotype. This chain links TRBV7-2 with TRBJ2-5; D uncertain. Germline V CDR1 and CDR2: SGHTA, FQGNSA. This CDR3 comprises 14 residues. The germline V and J ends were trimmed by 3 bases and 2 bases, with 10 bases remaining between them. CDR3 DNA sequence: TGTGCCAGCAGCTTTTCCCCAGCTCAAGAGACCCAGTACTTC. Protein product: CASSFSPAQETQYF.

Ten or more counts support this clonotype. V gene TRBV21-1 combines with J gene TRBJ2-5; TRBD1, the D gene given by the table, was not confirmed from the DNA. TRBV21-1 is annotated as a pseudogene. The CDR3 length is 15 residues. In DNA, the CDR3 is TGTGCCAGCAGCAAGGCCCCTGACCCGCCGGAGACCCAGTACTTC. This sequence encodes CASSKAPDPPETQYF.

The chain combines TRBV5-1 with TRBJ2-5; no firm D call. CDR3 length equals 14 residues. CDR1 is SGHRS, CDR2 YFSETQ, per germline. With 0 bases removed from V and 5 bases from J, the gap between germline ends came to 11 bases. CDR3 bases: TGCGCCAGCAGCTTGGGCCTGCCAGCGGAGACCCAGTACTTC. Its protein product is CASSLGLPAETQYF.

This clonotype has a count of ten or more. V and J are TRBV7-6 and TRBJ1-2; possible D gene TRBD1, 6 bases. Germline CDR1 and CDR2: SGHVS and FNYEAQ. V lost 1 base, J lost 3 bases, and 15 bases lay in between. CDR3 length: 16 amino acids. Here the CDR3 reads CASSLGGQGSDYGYTF. CDR3 DNA: TGTGCCAGCAGCTTAGGGGGACAAGGTAGCGACTATGGCTACACCTTC.

This clonotype was seen only a few times. V and J are TRBV7-3 and TRBJ2-3, with D possibly TRBD2 on 5 matching bases. With 6 bases removed from V and 6 bases from J, the gap between germline ends came to 13 bases. The CDR3 extends over 13 amino acids. Germline loops: CDR1 SGHTA, CDR2 FQGTGA. CDR3 region: CASSKEPGDTQYF. The CDR3, as DNA: TGTGCCAGCAGTAAAGAACCGGGGGATACGCAGTATTTT.

The chain links TRBV9 to TRBJ2-2; a weak D match, TRBD2 (6 bases). V lost 0 bases and J lost 1, with 10 bases in between. This CDR3 has 16 residues. Germline V CDR1 and CDR2: SGDLS, YYNGEE. The CDR3 DNA is TGTGCCAGCAGCGTAGCTAGGCGGGGGAACACCGGGGAGCTGTTTTTT. This translates into CASSVARRGNTGELFF. The variable domain in full, completed from reference TRBV9 and TRBJ2-2, reads DSGVTQTPKHLITATGQRVTLRCSPRSGDLSVYWYQQSLDQGLQFLIQYYNGEERAKGNILERFSAQQFPDLHSELNLSSLELGDSALYFCASSVARRGNTGELFFGEGSRLTVL.

This clonotype has only a few counts. The V and J genes are TRBV3-1 and TRBJ1-2, with TRBD1 as a possible D gene (5 bases). Germline CDR1 and CDR2: LGHDT and YNNKEL (reference sequence). This CDR3 is 13 amino acids long. Trimming pared 2 bases from V and 6 bases from J, leaving 10 bases between. The CDR3 here is CASSQRQNHGYTF. DNA for the CDR3: TGTGCCAGCAGCCAACGACAGAACCATGGCTACACCTTC.

Regarding this clonotype: This could be a read error, since a much larger clone is one nucleotide away. The CDR3 loop is CASSQERANQETQYF. For the CDR3, the DNA is TGCGCCAGCAGCCAAGAGCGGGCAAACCAAGAGACCCAGTACTTC. This chain connects TRBV4-1 to TRBJ2-5, with TRBD2 as a possible D gene (5 bases). Germline-derived CDR1 and CDR2 are MGHRA and YSYEKL. This CDR3 is built from 15 residues. The germline V and J ends were trimmed by 0 bases and 0 bases, with 8 bases remaining between them.

Details on this clonotype: A much larger clone lies one base from this, so it may be a read error. The rearrangement links TRBV28 to TRBJ2-5; maybe TRBD2 (6 bases). The CDR3 is 14 residues long. Germline V lookup: CDR1 MDHEN, CDR2 SYDVKM. DNA for the CDR3: TGTGCCGGCAGCCCCGGGGGACGGCAAGAGACCCAGTACTTC. Protein product: CAGSPGGRQETQYF.

This clonotype was observed many times. The rearrangement links TRBV5-1 to TRBJ2-7; the D gene is possibly TRBD2 (6 bases). The CDR3 contains 15 residues. Between the trimmed V and J ends, which lost 0 bases and 3 bases, there was a span of 13 bases. Germline CDR1 reads SGHRS; CDR2 reads YFSETQ. For the CDR3, the DNA is TGCGCCAGCAGCTTGGTCGGGAGCAGGAACTACGAGCAGTACTTC. Amino acid sequence: CASSLVGSRNYEQYF.